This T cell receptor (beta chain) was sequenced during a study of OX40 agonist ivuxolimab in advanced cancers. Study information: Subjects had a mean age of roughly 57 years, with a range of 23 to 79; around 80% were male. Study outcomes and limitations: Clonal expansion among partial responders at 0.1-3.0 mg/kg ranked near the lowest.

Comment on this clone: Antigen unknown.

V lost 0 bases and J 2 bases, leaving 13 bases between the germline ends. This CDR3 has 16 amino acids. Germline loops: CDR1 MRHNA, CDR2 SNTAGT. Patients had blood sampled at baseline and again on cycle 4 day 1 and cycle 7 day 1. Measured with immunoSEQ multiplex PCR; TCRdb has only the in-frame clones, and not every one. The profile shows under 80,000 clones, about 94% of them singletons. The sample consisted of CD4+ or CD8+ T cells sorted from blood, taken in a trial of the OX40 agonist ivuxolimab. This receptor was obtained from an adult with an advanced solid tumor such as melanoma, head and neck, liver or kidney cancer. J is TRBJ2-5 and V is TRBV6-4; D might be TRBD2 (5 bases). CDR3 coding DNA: TGTGCCAGCAGTGACTCGTTAAGGACTGCACAAGAGACCCAGTACTTC. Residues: CASSDSLRTAQETQYF.